The subject of this entry is one TCR beta chain. Many counts were recorded for this clonotype. No cognate antigen has been identified for it. The input lacks base qualities; no much larger clone sits a single base away. V lost 2 bases and J lost 0 bases; the stretch between them is 11 bases long. The germline V gene (reference sequence) supplies CDR1 DFQATT and CDR2 SNEGSKA. The CDR3 starts with the cysteine, ends with the phenylalanine, and has 14 residues. Only the CDR3 DNA stays, 42 bases, in frame from base 1. Every patient had bone marrow sampled at the time of active disease. Bone marrow mononuclear cells were isolated by Ficoll-Hypaque density gradient centrifugation. CD138-negative cells were obtained by negative selection after labeling with CD138 magnetic microbeads on a MACS separator, removing myeloma plasma cells. Purity of the isolated cells was checked by flow cytometry on an Attune NxT using CD138 antibodies. Total RNA was extracted with TRIzol reagent and quantified with a NanoDrop spectrophotometer. For each patient, paired RNA-seq and IR-seq were run on the CD138-negative bone marrow sample from that patient.

The sample belongs to a study of read filtering for tumor transcriptome and immune sequencing (dated by TCRdb to 2019 to 2021). Regarding the study in general: The cohort was composed of some 16 male and some 13 female patients, with a mean age of approximately 62 years and an age range of roughly 40 to 90. By revised international staging, about 8 patients were R-ISS I, approximately 15 were R-ISS II and more than five were R-ISS III. The study compared TCR repertoires from targeted immune repertoire sequencing and bulk whole-transcriptome sequencing run on the same bone marrow samples. After DNase treatment, whole-transcriptome libraries were prepared with the TruSeq RNA Access Library Prep Kit. One of the main goals was to work out a read-filtering strategy for immune repertoire data, in particular whether clonotypes backed by only a single read should be removed. Per sample, about 4.05 to 10.27 million TCR-region mapped reads were obtained with IR-seq, compared with only about 80 to 1273 with RNA-seq. Results and caveats for the whole study, not just this receptor: The correlation between IR-seq and RNA-seq shared clonotype proportions was increased by removal of single-read clonotypes. Rather than purified T cells, the sorted CD138-negative fraction was a mixed bone marrow immune population. Single-read clonotypes made up roughly 82% of clonotypes but approximately 3.5% of total reads in IR-seq, and 74.6% of clonotypes and 44.6% of reads in RNA-seq. Compared with RNA-seq, IR-seq captured clonotypes at much greater depth and more reliably, and a smaller IR-seq throughput was enough to identify most of the shared clonotypes.

TCR libraries were built from 400 to 450 ng RNA with the Immunoverse kit, using molecular barcoded adaptors covering alpha/delta and beta/gamma chains. TCR library preparation used the same RNA that was used for transcriptome sequencing. TCR libraries were sequenced on an Illumina HiSeq 4000 with 2 x 150 cycles. In the paper's pipeline: MiXCR aligned TCR reads to human V, D, J and C references and assembled the aligned reads into CDR3 clonotypes, with quality filtering and error correction included. The tcR package in R was used for analysis of clonotype counts and gene usage diversity. For inspection of raw mapping reads, RNA-seq reads were mapped by STAR aligner version 2.5.3a onto GRCh37 of the human genome. IR-seq fastq files were randomly downsampled with Seqtk 1.3 to test the effect of sequencing depth on detected clonotypes. Starting from the raw public reads, TCRdb applied fastp trimming at Q25, assembled clones with MiXCR and retained in-frame beta chains. A single entry per CDR3 protein holds the most common genes and DNA from its merged rows. The V and J calls here are based on TCRdb, not the publication. For this sample there are 30,000 to 35,000 distinct CDR3 sequences; approximately 17% appear just once. Of the sample, 16% falls within the top ten clones.

The receptor chain draws on TRBV20-1 and TRBJ2-7, and perhaps TRBD2 as D gene, on 6 matching bases. This receptor was identified in a donor over 35 with multiple myeloma. Sample: a population of CD138-negative cells sorted from bone marrow. In light of the paper, this sample's cell subset or site label describes: bone marrow mononuclear cells depleted of CD138+ plasma/myeloma cells by negative magnetic selection. The sequenced DNA is TGCAGTGCTAGATATAGCGGCCGCTCCTACGAGCAGTACTTC. The resulting protein is CSARYSGRSYEQYF.